Below, 14 T cell receptor beta chains from the same sample are listed, as sequenced in a study of blood T cells in healthy people across ages. A J-beta primer mix and a sample-barcoded 5' primer were used in a second PCR of about 7 to 12 cycles. TCRdb recomputed calls from the 5' RACE reads with MiXCR, one row per CDR3 protein. The sample holds about 1.8 million distinct CDR3 sequences, around half seen once. The source material was blood. All receptors derive from a woman aged 40 to 49 in good health.

This clonotype was seen a few times. The CDR3 region is CSASDGDRGYGYTF. As DNA, the CDR3 is TGCAGTGCTAGCGACGGGGACAGGGGATATGGCTACACCTTC. The rearrangement joins TRBV20-1 to TRBJ1-2; the match to TRBD1 covers 10 bases. V gave up 3 bases and J gave up 5 bases; unmatched junction bases: 6. Germline lookup yields CDR1 DFQATT and CDR2 SNEGSKA (reference sequence). The CDR3 is made up of 14 amino acids.

This chain uses TRBV20-1 with TRBJ2-7; D may be TRBD2 (6 bases). V lost 0 bases and J 2 bases, leaving 14 bases between the germline ends. The germline V gene encodes CDR1 DFQATT and CDR2 SNEGSKA (reference sequence). There are 15 residues in the CDR3. CDR3 in amino acids: CSARDMAGNPYEQYF. The CDR3 bases are TGCAGTGCTAGAGATATGGCGGGGAACCCCTACGAGCAGTACTTC.

The V call is TRBV6-2 or TRBV6-3, the J call TRBJ1-2; D call uncertain. The ends were cut back, 9 bases at V and 8 bases at J, with 19 bases in the middle. The germline V gene has CDR1 MNHEY and CDR2 SVGEGT. The CDR3 has 13 residues. CDR3 sequence (DNA): TGTGCCAGTCGGGCCGCCGGAATTCAAGGCTACACCTTC. Translated: CASRAAGIQGYTF.

This chain connects TRBV12-3 or TRBV12-4 to TRBJ2-1; D not resolved. V was shortened by 5 bases and J by 4 bases, with 12 bases between the two germline ends. The CDR3 has 14 amino acids. CDR3 nucleotides: TGTGCCAGCAGTCCAAGTCTTGGGTACAATGAGCAGTTCTTC. Amino acids: CASSPSLGYNEQFF.

This clonotype was seen more than once but under ten times. The chain uses TRBV29-1 and TRBJ2-1; 7 bases are shared with TRBD2. The CDR3 length is 15 residues. In germline, CDR1 is SQVTM, CDR2 ANQGSEA. The ends lost 6 bases at V and 5 bases at J; junction bases unmatched: 13. DNA of the CDR3: TGCAGCGTCATGCGCTGGGCTAGCGGAAACAATGAGCAGTTCTTC. Translation gives CSVMRWASGNNEQFF.

The chain employs TRBV4-3 and TRBJ2-3; D uncertain. CDR3 length: 15 residues. CDR1 LGHNA and CDR2 YSLEER come from the germline V gene. V was trimmed by 4 bases and J by 0 bases, leaving 11 bases between them. CDR3 in amino acids: CASSPNFLSTDTQYF. The CDR3 nucleotides read TGCGCCAGCAGCCCAAATTTCCTCAGCACAGATACGCAGTATTTT.

The rearrangement joins TRBV20-1 to TRBJ1-6; D is ambiguous. The CDR3 has 14 amino acids. The V gene's germline CDR1 is DFQATT and CDR2 SNEGSKA (reference sequence). V was cut by 3 bases and J by 3 bases, with 9 bases left in between. CDR3 region: CSASTTDYNSPLHF. CDR3 DNA: TGCAGTGCTAGTACAACCGACTATAATTCACCCCTCCACTTT.

This chain uses TRBV9 with TRBJ1-2; D call uncertain. Germline CDR1 and CDR2: SGDLS and YYNGEE. Deletions cut 0 bases from V and 5 bases from J, with 17 bases between. The CDR3 runs 16 residues. The CDR3 DNA reads TGTGCCAGCAGCGTAGCGGCGGAGCGGGTACGATATGGCTACACCTTC. Encoded protein: CASSVAAERVRYGYTF. Complete variable domain (other parts from reference TRBV9 and TRBJ1-2): DSGVTQTPKHLITATGQRVTLRCSPRSGDLSVYWYQQSLDQGLQFLIQYYNGEERAKGNILERFSAQQFPDLHSELNLSSLELGDSALYFCASSVAAERVRYGYTFGSGTRLTVV.

In this sample, this clonotype turned up once. The chain couples TRBV11-2 to TRBJ1-2, with 8 bases that match TRBD1. Germline V lookup: CDR1 SGHAT, CDR2 FQNNGV. V was clipped by 3 bases and J by 7 bases; unmatched bases: 13. This CDR3 is 16 amino acids long. The CDR3, as DNA: TGTGCCAGCAGCTTTGGACAGGGTAAACTAGTAGGTGGCTACACCTTC. It encodes CASSFGQGKLVGGYTF. The full variable domain, rest sourced from reference TRBV11-2 and TRBJ1-2, is EAGVAQSPRYKIIEKRQSVAFWCNPISGHATLYWYQQILGQGPKLLIQFQNNGVVDDSQLPKDRFSAERLKGVDSTLKIQPAKLEDSAVYLCASSFGQGKLVGGYTFGSGTRLTVV.

The chain couples TRBV7-9 to TRBJ2-5; TRBD2 is a possible D gene (7 bases). V lost 4 bases and J 1 base, leaving 16 bases between the germline ends. Germline V lookup: CDR1 SEHNR, CDR2 FQNEAQ (reference sequence). CDR3 size: 16 residues. The CDR3 loop is CASSSPLGGAQETQYF. CDR3 in DNA: TGTGCCAGCAGCTCACCCCTTGGGGGGGCCCAAGAGACCCAGTACTTC.

This clonotype turned up a few times. The chain uses TRBV5-1 and TRBJ2-7, with TRBD1 matching over 11 bases. V was pared by 2 bases and J by 6 bases, with 7 bases of the junction left unmatched. Germline CDR1 reads SGHRS; CDR2 reads YFSETQ. The CDR3 spans 15 residues. In DNA, the CDR3 is TGCGCCAGCAGCTTTTCAAGGACAGGGGGCGTCGAGCAGTACTTC. This codes for CASSFSRTGGVEQYF.

The CDR3 reads CASSPGGGLFF. The DNA for the CDR3 is TGCGCCAGCAGCCCCGGGGGGGGACTGTTTTTT. The V and J genes are TRBV4-1 and TRBJ1-4, with D possibly being TRBD1 (5 bases). Trimming removed 4 bases at V and 13 bases at J, with 10 bases between. The germline CDR1 and CDR2 sequences are MGHRA and YSYEKL. The CDR3 loop spans 11 amino acids.

Many counts were recorded for this clonotype. The rearrangement uses TRBV27 and TRBJ2-5; 9 bases are shared with TRBD1. V shed 7 bases and J 2 bases; nucleotides not matched to a gene: 14. The V gene's germline CDR1 is MNHEY and CDR2 SMNVEV (reference sequence). The CDR3 extends over 17 amino acids. CDR3 DNA: TGTGCCAGCAAAAGGTCGGGACAGGGAGCAGTACAAGAGACCCAGTACTTC. Translation: CASKRSGQGAVQETQYF.

This clonotype was seen a few times. J is TRBJ2-6 and V is TRBV7-2; the D is unclear. With 2 bases removed from V and 0 bases from J, the gap between germline ends came to 17 bases. The CDR3 totals 19 residues. The germline V gene encodes CDR1 SGHTA and CDR2 FQGNSA. The CDR3 DNA follows: TGTGCCAGCAGCTTAATGACGGTTCTTAGCAGCTCTGGGGCCAACGTCCTGACTTTC. Amino acids: CASSLMTVLSSSGANVLTF. Variable domain in full (rest from reference TRBV7-2 and TRBJ2-6): GAGVSQSPSNKVTEKGKDVELRCDPISGHTALYWYRQSLGQGLEFLIYFQGNSAPDKSGLPSDRFSAERTGGSVSTLTIQRTQQEDSAVYLCASSLMTVLSSSGANVLTFGAGSRLTVL.